One TCR beta chain is described in this entry. The sample originates from a study of T cells expressing NK-cell markers. After re-calling the 5' RACE reads, TCRdb lists one entry per CDR3 protein, DNA absent. Its listing shows 150,000 or so distinct CDR3 sequences. Germline-derived CDR1 and CDR2 are SGHRS and YFSETQ. This CDR3 region has 15 residues. The chain has TRBV5-1 and TRBJ2-7; TCRdb's D gene call, TRBD2, goes unchecked for lack of DNA. The sample taken for sequencing was blood T cells: a sorted CD56 or NKG2C T cell subset, CD4+ or CD8+ T cells, or bulk PBMC T cells (not recorded which). The clonotype was recovered from a woman between 18 and 70 years old in good health. CDR3 loop: CASSLAGGVDGEQYF. Full variable domain (rest looked up from reference TRBV5-1 and TRBJ2-7): KAGVTQTPRYLIKTRGQQVTLSCSPISGHRSVSWYQQTPGQGLQFLFEYFSETQRNKGNFPGRFSGRQFSNSRSEMNVSTLELGDSALYLCASSLAGGVDGEQYFGPGTRLTVT.